The T cell receptor (beta chain) under discussion was sequenced for a study of cytotoxic CD8 clonotypes in ibrutinib-treated CLL. CDR1 and CDR2 (germline): MNHNS, SASEGT. CDR3 length equals 12 residues. Trimming left V 4 bases short and J 8 bases short, with 11 bases between. Measured with immunoSEQ multiplex PCR; TCRdb has only the in-frame clones, and not every one. The sample lists over 140,000 clones, around 82% occurring once. The receptor was isolated from a human donor with chronic lymphocytic leukemia. V and J are TRBV6-1 and TRBJ1-2; perhaps TRBD1 as D (6 bases). This material consisted of PBMCs, taken after 36 months of ibrutinib treatment. This CDR3 reads CASSANREGYTF. CDR3 nucleotides: TGTGCCAGCAGTGCGAACAGGGAAGGCTACACCTTC.